These 8 T cell receptor beta chains share one sample of origin, sequenced in a study of early T cells in non-severe SARS-CoV-2 infection. TCRdb recomputed calls from the 5' RACE reads with MiXCR, one row per CDR3 protein. The data hold fewer than 75,000 distinct CDR3 sequences, with roughly 18% observed a single time. Material: whole blood, obtained at baseline. These receptors came from an adult who was a healthcare worker with PCR-confirmed SARS-CoV-2 infection or an uninfected control (not recorded which).

This clonotype was counted a single time. V gene TRBV5-4 combines with J gene TRBJ2-4; 9 nucleotides line up with TRBD2. The CDR3 extends over 16 amino acids. Trimming removed 0 bases from V and 2 bases from J; junction bases left unmatched: 3. The germline CDR1 and CDR2 sequences are SGHNT and YYREEE (reference sequence). CDR3 loop: CASSLGREGPKNIQYF. DNA for the CDR3: TGTGCCAGCAGCTTGGGGCGGGAGGGCCCCAAAAACATTCAGTACTTC.

This clonotype was counted between two and nine times. This rearrangement joins TRBV10-1 to TRBJ2-2; 10 bases are shared with TRBD1. The CDR3 runs 13 residues. V trimming: 8 bases; J trimming: 6 bases; junction bases outside the gene matches: 3. Germline V CDR1 and CDR2: WNHNN, SYGVQD (reference sequence). The DNA of the CDR3 is TGCGCCAGCGCCGGACAGGGGGCCGGGGAGCTGTTTTTT. As protein: CASAGQGAGELFF.

This clonotype was seen ten or more times. The chain links TRBV6-6 to TRBJ1-1; D uncertain. Trimming shortened V by 5 bases and J by 1 base, and 14 bases separated the two germline ends. The CDR3 is made up of 15 amino acids. Looked up from germline, CDR1 is MNHNY and CDR2 is SVGAGI (reference sequence). The CDR3 sequence is CASSPQGRENTEAFF. The CDR3, as DNA: TGTGCCAGCAGTCCCCAAGGTAGGGAGAACACTGAAGCTTTCTTT.

The chain couples TRBV15 to TRBJ2-3, with TRBD1 identical over 8 bases. The V gene's germline CDR1 is LNHNV and CDR2 YYDKDF (reference sequence). The CDR3 sequence is 15 residues long. Trimming took 4 bases from V and 6 from J; bases not matched to a gene: 9. The CDR3 reads CATSTTGAEWDTQYF. The CDR3 DNA sequence: TGTGCCACCAGCACGACAGGGGCCGAGTGGGATACGCAGTATTTT.

The J gene is TRBJ2-1, the V gene TRBV7-2; D is undetermined. Trimming pared 1 base from V and 9 bases from J, leaving 7 bases between. The V gene's germline CDR1 is SGHTA and CDR2 FQGNSA. The CDR3 is 12 residues long. CDR3 coding DNA: TGTGCCAGCAGCTTAGGGGGAACTGAGCAGTTCTTC. Its protein is CASSLGGTEQFF.

The V and J genes are TRBV7-2 and TRBJ2-4; 10 bases are a match to TRBD2. Germline CDR1 and CDR2: SGHTA and FQGNSA. CDR3 size: 14 residues. V dropped 5 bases and J dropped 7; count of bases not matched to a gene: 5. CDR3 in DNA: TGTGCCAGCAGCCGAGCGGGGGGGCTGAACATTCAGTACTTC. Residues: CASSRAGGLNIQYF.

The rearrangement joins TRBV9 to TRBJ2-3; possibly TRBD2 for D (6 bases). V was clipped by 3 bases and J by 6 bases, with 20 bases between them. CDR1 is SGDLS, CDR2 YYNGEE, per germline. The CDR3 spans 16 residues. CDR3 amino acids: CASSATSGPAFDTQYF. CDR3 DNA sequence: TGTGCCAGCAGCGCGACAAGCGGGCCCGCCTTTGATACGCAGTATTTT.

The genes are TRBV10-3 and TRBJ2-5; no clear D gene. CDR3 length: 12 amino acids. V lost 2 bases and J 4 bases, leaving 5 bases between the germline ends. CDR1 is ENHRY and CDR2 is SYGVKD in the germline V gene. The CDR3 nucleotides read TGTGCCATCAGTGAGGTCAGAGAGACCCAGTACTTC. Translation gives CAISEVRETQYF.